This T cell receptor (beta chain) appears in the sequencing data of a study of cytomegalovirus exposure and HLA in healthy donors. PCR primers comprised 60 Vbeta and 13 Jbeta primers. Clones were sequenced by immunoSEQ multiplex PCR, and TCRdb holds only the in-frame ones, with some missing. The data contain more than 130,000 clones, roughly two thirds of them singletons. The CDR3 runs 19 residues. V shed 6 bases, J shed 3 bases, and the junction held 19 bases outside the gene matches. Germline V lookup: CDR1 MNHEY, CDR2 SMNVEV (reference sequence). Regarding this clone: The target antigen is unknown. The sample has other DNA sequences that encode this CDR3 too.

Whole-study results and caveats: The authors later found most CMV-associated TCR beta chains appeared HLA-restricted. In an earlier analysis, about 87% or about 30%: the productive usage of most TCR beta V segments. What a later analysis showed was that several of the most significant clusters appeared linked to common viral pathogens. TRBV6-2, TRBV6-3 and some other V segments were unresolvable in 87-base-pair reads.

This clonotype was obtained from a human donor in good health. The rearrangement links TRBV27 to TRBJ2-7; 11 nucleotides agree with TRBD2. Sequenced input: PBMCs. In DNA, the CDR3 is TGTGCCAGCAGGCAATCCGGGACTAGCGGTTTCATGGGCTACTACGAGCAGTACTTC. It translates to CASRQSGTSGFMGYYEQYF.